This paragraph covers one T cell receptor beta chain sequence. Its antigen is as yet unknown. The sample originates from a study of T cell responses to AZD1222 COVID-19 vaccine. Broader study findings: Every sample of the repertoires postdated the peak T cell response. Nearly half of spike-specific TCRs reportedly target variant regions that are unmutated in the B.1.351 and B.1.1.7 variants.

The data were produced by immunoSEQ multiplex PCR, yet TCRdb's version contains in-frame clones alone and is incomplete. This table holds 130,000 to 150,000 clones, approximately 89% found once. The CDR3 length is 12 residues. CDR1 ENHRY and CDR2 SYGVKD come from the germline V gene. Between the trimmed V and J ends, which lost 8 bases and 5 bases, there was a span of 11 bases. The TCR comes from an adult who received the AZD1222 COVID-19 vaccine. The input for sequencing was peripheral blood, taken 28 days after the second AZD1222 dose. The chain couples TRBV10-3 to TRBJ2-3, with D perhaps matching TRBD2 (6 bases). CDR3 coding DNA: TGTGCCATCGGAGGGACGGGAGATACGCAGTATTTT. This translates into CAIGGTGDTQYF.